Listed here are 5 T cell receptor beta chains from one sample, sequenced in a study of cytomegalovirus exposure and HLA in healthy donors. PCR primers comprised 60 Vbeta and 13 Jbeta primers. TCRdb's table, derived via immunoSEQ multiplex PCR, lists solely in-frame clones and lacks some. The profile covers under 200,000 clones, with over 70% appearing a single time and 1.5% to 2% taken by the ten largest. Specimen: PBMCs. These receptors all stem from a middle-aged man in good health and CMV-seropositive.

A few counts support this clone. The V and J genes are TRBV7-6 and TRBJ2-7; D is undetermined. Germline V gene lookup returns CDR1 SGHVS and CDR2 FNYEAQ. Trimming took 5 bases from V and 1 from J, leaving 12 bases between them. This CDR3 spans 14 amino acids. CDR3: CASSPVAGSYEQYF. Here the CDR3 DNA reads TGTGCCAGCAGCCCCGTAGCTGGGTCCTACGAGCAGTACTTC.

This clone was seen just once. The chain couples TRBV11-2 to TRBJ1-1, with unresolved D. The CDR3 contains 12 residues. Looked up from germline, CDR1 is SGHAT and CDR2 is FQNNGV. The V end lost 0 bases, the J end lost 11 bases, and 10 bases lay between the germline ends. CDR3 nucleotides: TGTGCCAGCAGCTTAGAAGGGAGGATGGCTTTCTTT. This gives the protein CASSLEGRMAFF.

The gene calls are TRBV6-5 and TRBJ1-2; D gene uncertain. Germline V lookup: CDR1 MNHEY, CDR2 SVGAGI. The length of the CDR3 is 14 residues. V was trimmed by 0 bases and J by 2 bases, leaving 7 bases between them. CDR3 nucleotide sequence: TGTGCCAGCAGTTACTCGACGGGGAACTATGGCTACACCTTC. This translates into CASSYSTGNYGYTF.

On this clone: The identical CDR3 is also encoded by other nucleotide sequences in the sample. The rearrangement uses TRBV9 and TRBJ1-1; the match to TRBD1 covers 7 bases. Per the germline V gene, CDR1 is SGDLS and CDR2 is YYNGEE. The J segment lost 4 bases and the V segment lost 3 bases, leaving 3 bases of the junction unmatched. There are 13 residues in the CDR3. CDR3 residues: CASSAQGSTEAFF. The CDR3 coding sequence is TGTGCCAGCAGCGCACAGGGGAGCACTGAAGCTTTCTTT. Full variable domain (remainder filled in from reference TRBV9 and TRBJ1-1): DSGVTQTPKHLITATGQRVTLRCSPRSGDLSVYWYQQSLDQGLQFLIQYYNGEERAKGNILERFSAQQFPDLHSELNLSSLELGDSALYFCASSAQGSTEAFFGQGTRLTVV.

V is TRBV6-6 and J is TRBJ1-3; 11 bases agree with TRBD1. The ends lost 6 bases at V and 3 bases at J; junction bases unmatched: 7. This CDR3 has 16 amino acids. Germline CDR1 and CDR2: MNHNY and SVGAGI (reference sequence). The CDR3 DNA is TGTGCCAGCAGCAACGGACAGGGGGCAAGTGGAAACACCATATATTTT. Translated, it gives CASSNGQGASGNTIYF.